One sample yielded the 32 T cell receptor beta chains listed below, sequenced in a study of T cells in Graves' hyperthyroidism and ophthalmopathy. RNA transcripts yielded amplified TCR beta CDR3 regions. The primer set for the first-round RT-PCR of the TCR CDR3 was HTBI. TCRdb fed the multiplex PCR reads into MiXCR, producing one record per CDR3 protein. This sample has under 650,000 distinct CDR3 sequences; 15% to 20% occur once, and the top ten carry approximately 3.8%. Material: blood. These receptors were obtained from a woman younger than 45 with Graves' hyperthyroidism.

J is TRBJ1-4 and V is TRBV18; 8 bases are a match to TRBD1. CDR3 length: 14 residues. Looked up from germline, CDR1 is KGHSH and CDR2 is LQKENI. V lost 5 bases, J lost 8 bases, and 7 bases stayed unmatched. For the CDR3, the DNA is TGTGCCAGCTCATCGGACAGGGAAGACGAAAAACTGTTTTTT. Translated: CASSSDREDEKLFF.

The genes are TRBV30 and TRBJ1-1, with D possibly TRBD1 on 6 matching bases. The V gene's germline CDR1 is GTSNPN and CDR2 SVGIG (reference sequence). V lost 1 base and J 4 bases, leaving 10 bases between the germline ends. CDR3 size: 13 residues. The CDR3 reads CAWSGRGRTEAFF. The CDR3 DNA follows: TGTGCCTGGAGTGGCAGGGGACGCACTGAAGCTTTCTTT.

There are many counts of this clonotype. The V and J genes are TRBV18 and TRBJ2-7, with 12 bases identical to TRBD1. The junction had 9 bases not matched to a gene; V was cut back by 2 bases and J by 7 bases. The CDR3 contains 16 residues. Germline CDR1 KGHSH, CDR2 LQKENI. CDR3 coding DNA: TGTGCCAGCTCACCAGGGCCGGGACAGGGGGCGCGTGAGCAGTACTTC. Amino acid sequence: CASSPGPGQGAREQYF.

The chain joins TRBV19 to TRBJ2-2, with 7 bases lining up with TRBD1. The CDR3 is 16 amino acids. Germline CDR1 and CDR2: LNHDA and SQIVND (reference sequence). The ends lost 7 bases at V and 3 bases at J; junction bases unmatched: 11. Here the CDR3 DNA reads TGTGCCAGTACGCCATCGGACAGGACATACACCGGGGAGCTGTTTTTT. Translated: CASTPSDRTYTGELFF.

This clonotype occurred many times. V gene TRBV20-1 combines with J gene TRBJ2-7, with 9 bases identical to TRBD1. CDR1 is DFQATT and CDR2 is SNEGSKA in the germline V gene (reference sequence). The CDR3 runs 13 residues. Unmatched junction bases numbered 0, after V lost 3 bases and J lost 0 bases. The chain's CDR3 is CSARGQGSYEQYF. DNA for the CDR3: TGCAGTGCTAGGGGACAGGGCTCCTACGAGCAGTACTTC.

In the case of this clonotype: This may arise from a read error, as a much more abundant clone is one base away. The chain carries TRBV13 and TRBJ2-3, with 9 bases aligning to TRBD2. Per the germline V gene, CDR1 is PRHDT and CDR2 is FYEKMQ (reference sequence). This CDR3 is 16 amino acids long. CDR3 protein: CANSQSSGARRDTQYF. CDR3 nucleotide sequence: TGTGCCAACAGCCAATCTAGCGGGGCGCGGAGGGATACGCAGTATTTT.

This clonotype occurred a few times. The V and J genes are TRBV6-2 or TRBV6-3 and TRBJ2-2, with 9 bases that match TRBD1. The CDR3 has 17 residues. CDR1 is MNHEY and CDR2 is SVGEGT in the germline V gene. V trimming: 5 bases; J trimming: 5 bases; junction bases outside the gene matches: 12. The DNA of the CDR3 is TGTGCCAGCAGTCACGGACTAGGACAGGGGAATACCGGGGAGCTGTTTTTT. Its protein product is CASSHGLGQGNTGELFF.

This clonotype came up many times. The chain couples TRBV10-3 to TRBJ1-2; D ambiguous. The V gene's germline CDR1 is ENHRY and CDR2 SYGVKD. V was cut by 3 bases and J by 4 bases, with 15 bases left in between. The CDR3 extends over 15 amino acids. The CDR3 loop is CAISDPVGVIYGYTF. The DNA for the CDR3 is TGTGCCATCAGTGATCCTGTTGGGGTGATCTATGGCTACACCTTC.

In its sample, this clonotype was seen a few times. V and J are TRBV19 and TRBJ2-4; D gene uncertain. The V and J ends lost 3 bases and 1 base respectively, with 13 bases between them. CDR3 length equals 16 residues. Per germline, CDR1 LNHDA and CDR2 SQIVND (reference sequence). The CDR3 sequence: CASSIISDTAKNIQYF. The CDR3 nucleotides read TGTGCCAGTAGTATTATCTCGGATACGGCCAAAAACATTCAGTACTTC.

This clonotype has more than one count but fewer than ten. This chain links TRBV6-2 or TRBV6-3 with TRBJ1-1; 8 bases map to TRBD1. The CDR3 has 15 amino acids. In germline, CDR1 is MNHEY, CDR2 SVGEGT. V was pared by 1 base and J by 6 bases, with 7 bases of the junction left unmatched. CDR3 amino acids: CASSYWGQVEAEAFF. The CDR3 nucleotides are TGTGCCAGCAGTTACTGGGGACAGGTGGAGGCTGAAGCTTTCTTT.

The chain combines TRBV13 with TRBJ2-3; a weak D match, TRBD2 (6 bases). The V and J ends lost 5 bases and 3 bases respectively, with 24 bases between them. This CDR3 spans 18 amino acids. Germline V gives CDR1 PRHDT, CDR2 FYEKMQ (reference sequence). CDR3 coding DNA: TGTGCCAGCAGCCGCGGACCCTTAACGGGAGAAGGTACAGATACGCAGTATTTT. It encodes CASSRGPLTGEGTDTQYF.

Only a few counts were recorded for this clonotype. The rearrangement joins TRBV27 to TRBJ1-1, with 9 bases fitting TRBD1. With V trimmed by 5 bases and J by 5 bases, 6 bases remained unmatched. The CDR3 loop spans 14 amino acids. Germline V gene data show CDR1 as MNHEY and CDR2 as SMNVEV (reference sequence). This chain's CDR3 is CASSVDRGATEAFF. The CDR3 nucleotides read TGTGCCAGCAGTGTAGACAGGGGGGCAACTGAAGCTTTCTTT.

The chain is built from TRBV7-3 and TRBJ1-1, with a possible D match to TRBD1 (6 bases). The V end was cut by 5 bases, the J end by 4 bases, with 14 bases between. The CDR3 length is 14 residues. Germline values: CDR1 SGHTA, CDR2 FQGTGA. This CDR3 is CASSPLHRATEAFF. The CDR3 DNA reads TGTGCCAGCAGCCCCCTACACAGGGCCACTGAAGCTTTCTTT.

At least ten counts were recorded for this clonotype. The V gene is TRBV12-3 or TRBV12-4, the J gene TRBJ2-7; 11 bases line up with TRBD1. Unmatched junction bases numbered 9, after V lost 8 bases and J lost 3 bases. CDR3 length: 15 amino acids. The CDR3 sequence is CASCPAGTGGYEQYF. The CDR3, as DNA: TGTGCCAGCTGTCCCGCCGGGACAGGGGGCTACGAGCAGTACTTC.

This clonotype showed up many times. The chain joins TRBV12-3 or TRBV12-4 to TRBJ2-7; possibly TRBD2 for D (6 bases). This CDR3 has 15 residues. Trimming stripped 5 bases from V and 1 base from J, with 15 bases between. Written as DNA, the CDR3 is TGTGCCAGCAGTCACCGGGACGGACTATCCTACGAGCAGTACTTC. As protein: CASSHRDGLSYEQYF.

This clonotype was observed a few times. The chain recombines TRBV24-1 with TRBJ2-5; TRBD1 might be the D (7 bases). Trimming removed 0 bases at V and 0 bases at J, with 10 bases between. This CDR3 spans 16 amino acids. The V gene's germline CDR1 is KGHDR and CDR2 SFDVKD. As DNA, the CDR3 is TGTGCCACCAGTGATTTGCAGGGGGACTACCAAGAGACCCAGTACTTC. This encodes CATSDLQGDYQETQYF.

The chain carries TRBV28 and TRBJ2-5; D is unclear. The CDR3 has 12 residues. Germline lookup yields CDR1 MDHEN and CDR2 SYDVKM. The V end lost 6 bases, the J end lost 7 bases, and 12 bases lay between the germline ends. Here the CDR3 DNA reads TGTGCCAGCAGCCCCTTCGTGGGGACCCAGTACTTC. Translated, it gives CASSPFVGTQYF.

This clonotype appeared many times. The chain recombines TRBV7-3 with TRBJ2-5; TRBD2 agrees at 8 bases. CDR1 and CDR2 from the germline V gene are SGHTA and FQGTGA. Unmatched junction bases numbered 6, after V lost 4 bases and J lost 5 bases. The CDR3 sequence is 14 residues long. CDR3 region: CASSYSGMGETQYF. CDR3 nucleotides: TGTGCCAGCAGCTATAGCGGGATGGGGGAGACCCAGTACTTC.

In its sample, this clonotype was seen many times. V and J are TRBV5-1 and TRBJ2-7; D may be TRBD2 (5 bases). The CDR3 spans 15 residues. CDR1 and CDR2 (germline): SGHRS, YFSETQ. Deletions cut 2 bases from V and 0 bases from J, with 12 bases between. The CDR3 DNA reads TGCGCCAGCAGCTTTTACAAGGACTCCTCCTACGAGCAGTACTTC. Protein: CASSFYKDSSYEQYF.

Ten or more counts support this clonotype. This chain uses TRBV5-1 with TRBJ2-1; D perhaps matches TRBD1 (6 bases). V gave up 0 bases and J gave up 5 bases, with 15 bases separating them. Germline CDR1 and CDR2: SGHRS and YFSETQ. The CDR3 spans 16 residues. The CDR3 here is CASSLAWDTGHNEQFF. CDR3 nucleotides: TGCGCCAGCAGCTTGGCGTGGGATACAGGGCACAATGAGCAGTTCTTC.

This clonotype came up many times. The genes are TRBV11-2 and TRBJ2-1, with 7 nucleotides matching TRBD1. Losses at the gene ends were 1 base for V and 8 bases for J; bases not matched to a gene: 14. This CDR3 comprises 17 residues. CDR1 SGHAT and CDR2 FQNNGV come from the germline V gene. CDR3 DNA sequence: TGTGCCAGCAGCTTAGTACTACAGGGGCGTGGGGGCCATGAGCAGTTCTTC. This translates into CASSLVLQGRGGHEQFF.

V is TRBV18 and J is TRBJ2-7, with TRBD1 identical over 10 bases. Germline-derived CDR1 and CDR2 are KGHSH and LQKENI. CDR3 length: 15 amino acids. V was pared by 4 bases and J by 6 bases, with 9 bases of the junction left unmatched. This chain's CDR3 is CASSRGTGAPREQYF. The DNA of the CDR3 is TGTGCCAGCTCACGCGGGACAGGGGCCCCGCGCGAGCAGTACTTC.

This clonotype came up many times. The CDR3 DNA sequence: TGTGCCAGCAGTTTATCGGACAGTGGAACGCCCCAGCATTTT. Its protein product is CASSLSDSGTPQHF. V and J are TRBV28 and TRBJ1-5; a weak D match, TRBD1 (6 bases). The CDR3 contains 14 residues. V shed 1 base and J shed 9 bases, with 13 bases lying between them. Germline assignment: CDR1 MDHEN and CDR2 SYDVKM.

The chain combines TRBV20-1 with TRBJ2-1; D perhaps matches TRBD2 (6 bases). Trimming took 3 bases from V and 6 from J, leaving 12 bases between them. This CDR3 has 13 residues. CDR1 DFQATT and CDR2 SNEGSKA come from the germline V gene (reference sequence). CDR3 residues: CSASGRRPNEQFF. The CDR3 DNA sequence: TGCAGTGCTAGCGGGAGAAGGCCCAATGAGCAGTTCTTC.

The table lists this clonotype with many counts. The gene calls are TRBV28 and TRBJ1-1, with 7 bases identical to TRBD1. V trimming: 7 bases; J trimming: 3 bases; junction bases outside the gene matches: 11. This CDR3 spans 15 amino acids. Per the germline V gene, CDR1 is MDHEN and CDR2 is SYDVKM. The CDR3 DNA is TGTGCCAGCATTACCGCAGGGGGAACGGACACTGAAGCTTTCTTT. Encoded protein: CASITAGGTDTEAFF.

This clonotype has a count of ten or more. The V gene is TRBV7-2, the J gene TRBJ1-6; weak D call: TRBD1 (5 bases). The CDR3 runs 16 residues. V lost 5 bases, J lost 9 bases, and 20 bases lay in between. Germline V gene lookup returns CDR1 SGHTA and CDR2 FQGNSA. The CDR3 DNA reads as TGTGCCAGCAGCCTTGGCGGGCCGGGCCAGGGTTCACCCCTCCACTTT. The encoded protein is CASSLGGPGQGSPLHF.

The table lists this clonotype with many counts. The chain has TRBV27 and TRBJ2-1, with TRBD2 matching 9 bases. This CDR3 comprises 13 residues. V shed 6 bases and J 6 bases; nucleotides not matched to a gene: 3. CDR1 and CDR2 from the germline V gene are MNHEY and SMNVEV (reference sequence). The CDR3 sequence is CASRGLAFNEQFF. Here the CDR3 DNA reads TGTGCCAGCAGGGGACTAGCATTCAATGAGCAGTTCTTC.

This clonotype was counted at least ten times. The V and J genes are TRBV11-1 and TRBJ2-7, with 7 bases identical to TRBD1. CDR3 length equals 13 residues. The V and J ends lost 5 bases and 3 bases, in that order; junction bases with no gene match: 4. Germline CDR1 SGHAT, CDR2 FQDESV (reference sequence). CDR3 amino acids: CASSGGQSYEQYF. For the CDR3, the DNA is TGTGCCAGCAGCGGGGGACAGAGCTACGAGCAGTACTTC.

The table lists this clonotype with a few counts. The gene calls are TRBV20-1 and TRBJ2-1; 10 nucleotides agree with TRBD1. CDR1 and CDR2 (germline): DFQATT, SNEGSKA (reference sequence). The CDR3 has 17 residues. The ends lost 0 bases at V and 1 base at J; junction bases unmatched: 6. The CDR3 protein is CSARETWTGGSYNEQFF. CDR3 coding DNA: TGCAGTGCTAGAGAGACCTGGACAGGGGGGTCCTACAATGAGCAGTTCTTC.

In this sample, this clonotype turned up many times. CDR3 amino acids: CASSRTNSGYGYTF. The CDR3 DNA sequence: TGTGCCAGCAGCCGGACTAATTCGGGATATGGCTACACCTTC. The V gene is TRBV28, the J gene TRBJ1-2; D is unclear. In germline, CDR1 is MDHEN, CDR2 SYDVKM. V lost 6 bases, J lost 5 bases, and 16 bases lay in between. This CDR3 contains 14 residues.

This clonotype was counted at least ten times. V is TRBV28 and J is TRBJ1-5; D is ambiguous. Germline V gene sequence: CDR1 MDHEN, CDR2 SYDVKM. Trimming removed 3 bases at V and 0 bases at J, with 9 bases between. CDR3 size: 15 residues. The CDR3 sequence: CASSFLAVSNQPQHF. DNA for the CDR3: TGTGCCAGCAGTTTTCTCGCGGTTAGCAATCAGCCCCAGCATTTT. Drawing the rest from reference TRBV28 and TRBJ1-5, the complete variable domain is DVKVTQSSRYLVKRTGEKVFLECVQDMDHENMFWYRQDPGLGLRLIYFSYDVKMKEKGDIPEGYSVSREKKERFSLILESASTNQTSMYLCASSFLAVSNQPQHFGDGTRLSIL.

The chain employs TRBV28 and TRBJ1-2; D may be TRBD1 (5 bases). The V gene's germline CDR1 is MDHEN and CDR2 SYDVKM. V was clipped by 6 bases and J by 0 bases, with 11 bases between them. The CDR3 has 14 amino acids. The CDR3 loop is CASSRTSTNYGYTF. As DNA, the CDR3 is TGTGCCAGCAGCAGGACAAGCACTAACTATGGCTACACCTTC.